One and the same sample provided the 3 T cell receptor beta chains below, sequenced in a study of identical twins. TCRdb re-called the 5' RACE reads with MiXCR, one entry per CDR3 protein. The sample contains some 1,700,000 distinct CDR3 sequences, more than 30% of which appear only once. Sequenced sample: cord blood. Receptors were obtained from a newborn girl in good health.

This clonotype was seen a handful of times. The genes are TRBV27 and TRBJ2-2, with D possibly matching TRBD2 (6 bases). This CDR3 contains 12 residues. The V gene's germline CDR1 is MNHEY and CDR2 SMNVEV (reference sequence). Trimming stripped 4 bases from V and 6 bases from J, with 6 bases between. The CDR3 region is CASSSGAGELFF. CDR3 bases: TGTGCCAGCAGTTCGGGAGCCGGGGAGCTGTTTTTT.

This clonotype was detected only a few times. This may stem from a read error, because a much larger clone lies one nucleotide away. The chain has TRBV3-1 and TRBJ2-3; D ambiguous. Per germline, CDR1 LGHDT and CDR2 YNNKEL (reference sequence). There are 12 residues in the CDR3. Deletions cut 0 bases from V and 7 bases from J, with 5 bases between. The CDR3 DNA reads TGTGCCAGCAGCCAAGAGACAAATACGCAGTATTTT. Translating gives CASSQETNTQYF.

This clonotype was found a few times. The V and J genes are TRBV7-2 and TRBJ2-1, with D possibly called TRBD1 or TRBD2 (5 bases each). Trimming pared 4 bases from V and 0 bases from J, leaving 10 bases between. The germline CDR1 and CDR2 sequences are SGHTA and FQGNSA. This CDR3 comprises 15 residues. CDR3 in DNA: TGTGCCAGCAGCTCGGGACCTTACTCCTACAATGAGCAGTTCTTC. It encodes CASSSGPYSYNEQFF.